This TCR beta chain was recorded in a study of cytomegalovirus exposure and HLA in healthy donors. Study summary: Earlier results showed 117 million unique TCR beta sequences derived from 150 million to 200 million T cells. Counted in an early data release were approximately 80 million unique TCRs from HLA-typed donors.

About this clone itself: Its antigen remains unidentified.

Germline values: CDR1 SEHNR, CDR2 FQNEAQ (reference sequence). There are 18 residues in the CDR3. The V gene end was trimmed by 1 base and the J gene end by 7 bases; junction bases not matched to a gene: 8. Study outcomes and limitations: Exclusion applied to some V segments, including TRBV6-2 and TRBV6-3, as they were indistinguishable. For most TCR beta V segments, an earlier analysis put the productive rate at about 90% or about 30% of the time.

A multiplex PCR was run with 60 Vbeta primers and 13 Jbeta primers. Libraries were prepared by immunoSEQ multiplex PCR; TCRdb keeps only in-frame clonotypes and omits some of them. Found here are 110,000 to 150,000 clones, approximately 84% of them singletons; the top ten hold more than 1.5%. The sample taken for sequencing was PBMCs. The rearrangement uses TRBV7-9 and TRBJ2-1; 15 bases are a match to TRBD2. The sequence was collected from a woman aged 40 to 50 in good health and CMV-seronegative. The CDR3 region is CASSLVWTSGRAVNEQFF. DNA for the CDR3: TGTGCCAGCAGCTTAGTATGGACTAGCGGGAGGGCCGTAAATGAGCAGTTCTTC.